Listed below are T cell receptor beta chains from one sample, sequenced in a study of T cell responses to AZD1222 COVID-19 vaccine. TCRdb keeps only in-frame clones here, not all; method: immunoSEQ multiplex PCR. The sample lists under 200,000 clones, approximately 93% occurring once. Source: peripheral blood, taken on day 0 of AZD1222 vaccination. These receptors came from an adult in good health. CDR3s include the opening cysteine and the closing phenylalanine or tryptophan. The D gene is left open where the match is weak. Size is omitted from some rows. Given values are once, few, many or a class for expanded clones.

TRBV2	once	15	TRBJ2-3	TRBD1	TGTGCCAGCTCCCTGCAGGGGGTTAGCACAGATACGCAGTATTTT	CASSLQGVSTDTQYF
TRBV6-5	-	15	TRBJ1-5	-	TGTGCCAGCAGTTTATCCCGACAAGGCAATCAGCCCCAGCATTTT	CASSLSRQGNQPQHF
TRBV15	-	16	TRBJ2-1	TRBD1	TGTGCCACCAGCAGAGAGGACAGGGTTTATGGCAATGAGCAGTTCTTC	CATSREDRVYGNEQFF
TRBV13	-	16	TRBJ1-6	-	TGTGCCAGCAGCTTAAGGACTGGCTCCAAAATTTCACCCCTCCACTTT	CASSLRTGSKISPLHF
TRBV3-1/TRBV3-2	-	12	TRBJ1-2	-	TGTGCCAGCAGCCAAGACCAGCTTGGCTACACCTTC	CASSQDQLGYTF
TRBV27	-	15	TRBJ2-7	TRBD2	TGTGCCAGCAGAGCCGGGACTAGCCTTTTCTACGAGCAGTACTTC	CASRAGTSLFYEQYF
TRBV10-3	-	11	TRBJ2-2	TRBD1	TGTGCCATCAGCATGGGGACAGCGCGGTTTTTT	CAISMGTARFF
TRBV5-4	-	14	TRBJ2-3	-	TGTGCCAGCAGCTTGGTGGCGTACTCGGATACGCAGTATTTT	CASSLVAYSDTQYF
TRBV5-1	-	15	TRBJ2-3	-	TGCGCCAGCAGGTGGGTGGCGGAGCAGCCCGATACGCAGTATTTT	CASRWVAEQPDTQYF
TRBV2	-	14	TRBJ2-3	TRBD2	TGTGCCAGCGGACTAGCGGGCCGGCGGGATACGCAGTATTTT	CASGLAGRRDTQYF
TRBV5-6	-	14	TRBJ1-2	TRBD1	TGTGCCAGCGGCCGACAGGGAGGAGTGGTTGGCTACACCTTC	CASGRQGGVVGYTF
TRBV7-9	-	18	TRBJ2-1	TRBD2	TGTGCCAGCAGGATGATGAGGTCGGGCGGGAGCCTCTACAATGAGCAGTTCTTC	CASRMMRSGGSLYNEQFF
TRBV4-2	-	14	TRBJ2-7	-	TGTGCCAGCAGCCAAGATCCGGGGACCTACGAGCAGTACTTC	CASSQDPGTYEQYF
TRBV10-1	-	14	TRBJ2-1	-	TGCGCCAGCAGTGAAGGGGACATTAACAATGAGCAGTTCTTC	CASSEGDINNEQFF
TRBV7-6	once	13	TRBJ2-7	-	TGTGCCAGCAGCCAGACAGGTAGCCACGAGCAGTACTTC	CASSQTGSHEQYF
TRBV25-1	-	13	TRBJ1-2	-	TGTGCCACTTGGACTCCGACGGGCTATGGCTACACCTTC	CATWTPTGYGYTF
TRBV27	once	15	TRBJ1-5	-	TGTGCCAGCAGGACCCAAGGGGGAGGGGGTCAGCCCCAGCATTTT	CASRTQGGGGQPQHF
TRBV15	-	15	TRBJ1-1	-	TGTGCCACCAGCAGAGATTATATCGGGGGCACTGAAGCTTTCTTT	CATSRDYIGGTEAFF
TRBV12-3/TRBV12-4	-	11	TRBJ2-1	-	TGTGCCAGCAGTCGGAGGGATGAGCAGTTCTTC	CASSRRDEQFF
TRBV5-1	-	15	TRBJ1-5	TRBD1	TGCGCCAGCAGATCCGGGACAGGGATTTATCAGCCCCAGCATTTT	CASRSGTGIYQPQHF
TRBV9	-	13	TRBJ2-3	-	TGTGCCAGCAGCGTGTTTAGCACAGATACGCAGTATTTT	CASSVFSTDTQYF
TRBV7-8	-	13	TRBJ1-1	-	TGTGCCAGCAGCTTAGTACAAAACACTGAAGCTTTCTTT	CASSLVQNTEAFF